The clone carrying this TCR beta chain has more than one count but fewer than ten. Here immunoSEQ multiplex PCR was the method, and the copy in TCRdb shows in-frame clones only, minus some. This repertoire shows about 380,000 clones, 89% found once; its top ten account for roughly 1.2%. Trimming cost V 4 bases and J 4 bases; bases outside gene matches: 8. This CDR3 has 16 residues. Looked up from germline, CDR1 is WNHNN and CDR2 is SYGVQD (reference sequence). The record originates from a study of blood T cell repertoires in COVID-19. The sample was peripheral blood. The chain couples TRBV10-1 to TRBJ2-1; 9 bases align to TRBD2. This sequence originates from a man aged 35 to 55 with acute or convalescent COVID-19. For the CDR3, the DNA is TGCGCCAGCAGTGGGAATAGCGGGAGATATTACAATGAGCAGTTCTTC. Translating it yields CASSGNSGRYYNEQFF.